These 9 T cell receptor beta chains were all obtained from the same sample, sequenced in a study of blood T cell repertoires in COVID-19 (dated by TCRdb to between 2020 and 2021). The library was prepared using the immunoSEQ multiplex PCR assay. This immuneACCESS table, as held by TCRdb, lists in-frame sequences with V and J called but not all clones. Of the missing ones, under half trace to an unresolved V gene in checked studies; the others have no known cause. A total of fewer than 250,000 clones appear in this sample, around 82% of them only once. Of the sample, roughly 17% is held by the ten largest clones. Specimen: PBMCs or T cells enriched from blood (not recorded which). Source of these receptors: a woman between 45 and 60 years old with acute COVID-19.

The count of this clone is one. The rearrangement uses TRBV11-2 and TRBJ1-3; unclear D gene. The CDR3 contains 17 residues. Per germline, CDR1 SGHAT and CDR2 FQNNGV. Trimming pared 6 bases from V and 0 bases from J, leaving 18 bases between. The chain's CDR3 is CASRGPIGESSGNTIYF. CDR3 coding DNA: TGTGCCAGCAGAGGGCCCATTGGGGAGAGCTCTGGAAACACCATATATTTT.

For this clone: The same CDR3 is also encoded by other DNA sequences in this sample. The genes are TRBV18 and TRBJ1-1; perhaps TRBD1 as D (5 bases). There are 13 residues in the CDR3. The V and J ends lost 2 bases and 4 bases respectively, with 8 bases between them. Per germline, CDR1 KGHSH and CDR2 LQKENI. The CDR3 nucleotides are TGTGCCAGCTCACCAACAGGTGGCACTGAAGCTTTCTTT. Its translation: CASSPTGGTEAFF.

The chain links TRBV7-9 to TRBJ1-2; 10 nucleotides match TRBD1. With V trimmed by 5 bases and J by 5 bases, 8 bases remained unmatched. Germline V lookup: CDR1 SEHNR, CDR2 FQNEAQ (reference sequence). This CDR3 is 15 amino acids long. The CDR3: CASSERDRGLYGYTF. In DNA, the CDR3 is TGTGCCAGCAGCGAGAGGGACAGGGGACTTTATGGCTACACCTTC.

This clone has a single count. The chain is built from TRBV7-2 and TRBJ2-5, with 12 bases that match TRBD2. J was trimmed by 6 bases and V by 1 base; bases with no gene match: 3. The CDR3 covers 15 residues. The germline CDR1 and CDR2 sequences are SGHTA and FQGNSA. CDR3 region: CASSLELAGGQTQYF. In DNA form, the CDR3 reads TGTGCCAGCAGCTTAGAGCTAGCGGGGGGGCAGACCCAGTACTTC.

There are a few counts of this clone. V and J are TRBV7-9 and TRBJ1-5, with 7 bases identical to TRBD1. This CDR3 spans 14 amino acids. Unmatched junction bases numbered 8, after V lost 5 bases and J lost 7 bases. Germline V lookup: CDR1 SEHNR, CDR2 FQNEAQ (reference sequence). The CDR3 sequence is CASSARGDRQPQHF. CDR3 nucleotide sequence: TGTGCCAGCAGCGCCAGGGGGGACCGGCAGCCCCAGCATTTT.

V usage is TRBV7-9 and J usage is TRBJ1-2, with D perhaps matching TRBD1 (5 bases). Trimming left V 3 bases short and J 0 bases short, with 8 bases between. Germline loops: CDR1 SEHNR, CDR2 FQNEAQ (reference sequence). The CDR3 has 14 residues. The CDR3 loop reads CASSLGPANYGYTF. Written as DNA, the CDR3 is TGTGCCAGCAGCTTGGGGCCGGCTAACTATGGCTACACCTTC.

The chain carries TRBV2 and TRBJ2-3; D is possibly TRBD2 (6 bases). The V end lost 6 bases, the J end lost 2 bases, and 12 bases lay between the germline ends. This CDR3 spans 14 amino acids. Per the germline V gene, CDR1 is SNHLY and CDR2 is FYNNEI. The CDR3 protein is CASRQGDFTDTQYF. The CDR3 DNA follows: TGTGCCAGCAGACAAGGGGACTTCACAGATACGCAGTATTTT.

This clone was recorded only once. The V and J genes are TRBV23-1 and TRBJ2-1; D is possibly TRBD1 (6 bases). TRBV23-1 is reported as an ORF; its role is uncertain. This CDR3 is 16 amino acids long. Trimming removed 0 bases from V and 1 base from J, with 10 bases in between. CDR3 in amino acids: CASSQSRQGSYNEQFF. DNA for the CDR3: TGCGCCAGCAGTCAATCCCGGCAGGGGTCCTACAATGAGCAGTTCTTC.

The V gene is TRBV7-2, the J gene TRBJ2-3, with a tentative D call TRBD1 (6 bases). The CDR3 is made up of 15 amino acids. Germline V gene sequence: CDR1 SGHTA, CDR2 FQGNSA. V dropped 3 bases and J dropped 5 bases, with 15 bases sitting between them. The CDR3 DNA follows: TGTGCCAGCAGCTTCCGGACAGCCCCTGGAGATACGCAGTATTTT. Amino acid sequence: CASSFRTAPGDTQYF. Using reference TRBV7-2 and TRBJ2-3 for the parts outside the CDR3, the full variable domain is GAGVSQSPSNKVTEKGKDVELRCDPISGHTALYWYRQSLGQGLEFLIYFQGNSAPDKSGLPSDRFSAERTGGSVSTLTIQRTQQEDSAVYLCASSFRTAPGDTQYFGPGTRLTVL.